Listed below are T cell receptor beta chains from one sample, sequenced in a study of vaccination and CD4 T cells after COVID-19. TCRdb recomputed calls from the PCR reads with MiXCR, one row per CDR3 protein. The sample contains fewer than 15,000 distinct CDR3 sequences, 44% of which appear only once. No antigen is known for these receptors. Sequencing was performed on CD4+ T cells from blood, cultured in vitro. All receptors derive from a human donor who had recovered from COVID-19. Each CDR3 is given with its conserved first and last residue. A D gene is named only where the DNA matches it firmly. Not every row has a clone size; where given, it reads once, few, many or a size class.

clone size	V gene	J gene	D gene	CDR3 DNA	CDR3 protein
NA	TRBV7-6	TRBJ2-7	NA	TGTGCCAGCAGCTTAGAAAGGGGCTCCGAGCAGTACTTC	CASSLERGSEQYF
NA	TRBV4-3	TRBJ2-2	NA	TGCGCCAGCAGCCAGAGCACGAAAAACACCGGGGAGCTGTTTTTT	CASSQSTKNTGELFF
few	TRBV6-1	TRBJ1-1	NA	TGTGCCAGCAACCCACAGGGATCGAACACTGAAGCTTTCTTT	CASNPQGSNTEAFF
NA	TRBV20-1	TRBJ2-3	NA	TGCAGTCCCCGACCTACCTGGAGCACAGATACGCAGTATTTT	CSPRPTWSTDTQYF
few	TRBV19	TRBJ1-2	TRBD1	TGTGCCAGTACCATAACGAGACAGGGGGCTGGGGGCTACACCTTC	CASTITRQGAGGYTF
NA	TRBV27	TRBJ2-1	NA	TGTGCCAGCAGTTTACCAGCAGGCGAGCAGTTCTTC	CASSLPAGEQFF
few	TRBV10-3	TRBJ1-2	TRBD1	TGTGCCATCAGTGATGTGGGCAGGGGGTACTATGGCTACACCTTC	CAISDVGRGYYGYTF
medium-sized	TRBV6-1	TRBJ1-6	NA	TGTGCCAGCAAGGGGCCGGGAAAAAAGTATTCACCCCTCCACTTT	CASKGPGKKYSPLHF
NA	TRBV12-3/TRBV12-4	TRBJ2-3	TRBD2	TGTGCCAGCAGTTTATGGTCTTCGCGGGAGGTGGATACGCAGTATTTT	CASSLWSSREVDTQYF
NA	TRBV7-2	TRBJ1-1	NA	TGTGCCAGCACAAAACGGGGATCGGGGGACACTGAAGCTTTCTTT	CASTKRGSGDTEAFF
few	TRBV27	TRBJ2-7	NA	TGTGCCAGCAGGTCGCCGGGACGGTCCTACGAGCAGTACTTC	CASRSPGRSYEQYF
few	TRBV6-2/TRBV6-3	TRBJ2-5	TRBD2	TGTGCCAGCACCAAGGGCGGGAGGTTGGAGACCCAGTACTTC	CASTKGGRLETQYF
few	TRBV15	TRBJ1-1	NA	TGTGCCACCAGCTTTAAAACCGGGACGGTGAACACTGAAGCTTTCTTT	CATSFKTGTVNTEAFF
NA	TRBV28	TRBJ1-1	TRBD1	TGTGCCACAAAGCAGGGGGCTGAAGCTTTCTTT	CATKQGAEAFF
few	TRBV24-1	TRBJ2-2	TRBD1	TGTGCCACCAGTGATCGGACAGGGAACACCGGGGAGCTGTTTTTT	CATSDRTGNTGELFF
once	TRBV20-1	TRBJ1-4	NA	TGCAGTGCTAGAGATGACTTAGGGAAATGGGGGAATGAAAAACTGTTTTTT	CSARDDLGKWGNEKLFF
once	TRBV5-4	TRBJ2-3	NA	TGTGCCAGCAGCTTGTCCCAGGGTCCGGGCACAGATACGCAGTATTTT	CASSLSQGPGTDTQYF
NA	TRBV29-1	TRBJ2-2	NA	TGCAGCGTTGTAAAGGGTTCAACGAACACCGGGGAGCTGTTTTTT	CSVVKGSTNTGELFF
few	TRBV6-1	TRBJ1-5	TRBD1	TGTGCCGCAACTACAGGGGGTCAGCCCCAGCATTTT	CAATTGGQPQHF
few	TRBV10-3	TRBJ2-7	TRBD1	TGTGCCATCAAGCCGGGACAGGGGAACCACGAGCAGTACTTC	CAIKPGQGNHEQYF
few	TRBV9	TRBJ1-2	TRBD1	TGTGCCAGCACCCGTAGCTCGGGACAGGGGTCCTATGGCTACACCTTC	CASTRSSGQGSYGYTF
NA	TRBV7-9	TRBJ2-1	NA	TGTGCCAGCAGCCCGGGACGGAGCTCCTACAATGAGCAGTTCTTC	CASSPGRSSYNEQFF
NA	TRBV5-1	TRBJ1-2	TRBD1	TGCGCCAGCAGCTTGGACGGGACAGGGGCCTATGGCTACACCTTC	CASSLDGTGAYGYTF
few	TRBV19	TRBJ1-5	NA	TGTGCCAGTAGCACCCTAGGGTTTAGCAGTCAGCCCCAGCATTTT	CASSTLGFSSQPQHF
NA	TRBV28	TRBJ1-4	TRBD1	TGTGCCAGCAGTTCCAACAGGGGAGCTAATGAAAAACTGTTTTTT	CASSSNRGANEKLFF
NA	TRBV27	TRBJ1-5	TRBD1	TGTGCCAGCAGTCCTCGACAGGGAGGCAATCAGCCCCAGCATTTT	CASSPRQGGNQPQHF
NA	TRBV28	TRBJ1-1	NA	TGTGCCAGCAGTTCGGGGGGCCGGATGGGGAACACTGAAGCTTTCTTT	CASSSGGRMGNTEAFF
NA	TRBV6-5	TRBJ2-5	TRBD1	TGTGCCAGCAGTTACGAGTCAGGGGGCCGGGAGACCCAGTACTTC	CASSYESGGRETQYF
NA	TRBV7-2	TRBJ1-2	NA	TGCGCCAGCAGCCAAGAGGCGACGGGAGGGATATATGGCTACACCTTC	CASSQEATGGIYGYTF